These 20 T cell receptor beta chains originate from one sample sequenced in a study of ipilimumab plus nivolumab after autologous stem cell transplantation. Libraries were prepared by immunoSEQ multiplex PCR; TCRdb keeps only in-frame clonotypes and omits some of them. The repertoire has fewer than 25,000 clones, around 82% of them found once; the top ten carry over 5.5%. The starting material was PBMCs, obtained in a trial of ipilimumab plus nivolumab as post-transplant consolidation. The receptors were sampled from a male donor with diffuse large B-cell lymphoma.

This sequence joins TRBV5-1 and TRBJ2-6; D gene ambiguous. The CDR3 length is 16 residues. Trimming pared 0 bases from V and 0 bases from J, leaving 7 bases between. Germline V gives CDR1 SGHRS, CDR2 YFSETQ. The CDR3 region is CASSLVGTSGANVLTF. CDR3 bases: TGCGCCAGCAGCTTGGTAGGAACCTCTGGGGCCAACGTCCTGACTTTC.

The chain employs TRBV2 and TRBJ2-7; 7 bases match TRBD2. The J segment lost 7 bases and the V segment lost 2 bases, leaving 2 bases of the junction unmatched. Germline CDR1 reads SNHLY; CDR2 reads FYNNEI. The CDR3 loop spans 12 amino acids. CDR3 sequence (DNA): TGTGCCAGCAGTGAATTTAGCGGGGAGCAGTACTTC. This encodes CASSEFSGEQYF. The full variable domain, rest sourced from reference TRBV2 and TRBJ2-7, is EPEVTQTPSHQVTQMGQEVILRCVPISNHLYFYWYRQILGQKVEFLVSFYNNEISEKSEIFDDQFSVERPDGSNFTLKIRSTKLEDSAMYFCASSEFSGEQYFGPGTRLTVT.

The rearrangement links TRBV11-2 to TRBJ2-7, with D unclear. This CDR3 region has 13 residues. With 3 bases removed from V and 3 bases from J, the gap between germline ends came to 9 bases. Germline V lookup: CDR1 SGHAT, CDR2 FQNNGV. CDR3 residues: CASSFDLRYEQYF. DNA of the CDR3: TGTGCCAGCAGCTTCGATCTCCGCTACGAGCAGTACTTC. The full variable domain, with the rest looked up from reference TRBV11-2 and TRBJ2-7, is EAGVAQSPRYKIIEKRQSVAFWCNPISGHATLYWYQQILGQGPKLLIQFQNNGVVDDSQLPKDRFSAERLKGVDSTLKIQPAKLEDSAVYLCASSFDLRYEQYFGPGTRLTVT.

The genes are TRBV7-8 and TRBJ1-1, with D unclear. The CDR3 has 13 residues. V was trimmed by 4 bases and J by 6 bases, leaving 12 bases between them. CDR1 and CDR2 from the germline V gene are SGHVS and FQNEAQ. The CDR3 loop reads CASSSPFTSEAFF. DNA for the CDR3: TGTGCCAGCAGCTCACCCTTTACGTCTGAAGCTTTCTTT.

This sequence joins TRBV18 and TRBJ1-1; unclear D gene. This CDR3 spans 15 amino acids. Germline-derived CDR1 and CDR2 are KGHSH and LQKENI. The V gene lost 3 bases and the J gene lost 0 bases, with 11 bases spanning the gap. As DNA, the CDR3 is TGTGCCAGCTCACCGTTGGAAAGCGTGAACACTGAAGCTTTCTTT. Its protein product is CASSPLESVNTEAFF.

CDR3 DNA sequence: TGTGCCAGCAGTAAGAGCACCTACGAGCAGTACTTC. Residues: CASSKSTYEQYF. The chain is built from TRBV28 and TRBJ2-7; D is uncertain. The CDR3 is made up of 12 amino acids. V lost 5 bases to trimming and J lost 2 bases, with 7 bases between them. Germline CDR1 and CDR2: MDHEN and SYDVKM.

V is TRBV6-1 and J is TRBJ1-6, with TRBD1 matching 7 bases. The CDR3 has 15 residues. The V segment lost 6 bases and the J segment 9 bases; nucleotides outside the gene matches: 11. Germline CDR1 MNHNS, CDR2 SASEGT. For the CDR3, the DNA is TGTGCCAGCAGACCCCCGGACAGGCTGAGTTCACCCCTCCACTTT. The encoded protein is CASRPPDRLSSPLHF.

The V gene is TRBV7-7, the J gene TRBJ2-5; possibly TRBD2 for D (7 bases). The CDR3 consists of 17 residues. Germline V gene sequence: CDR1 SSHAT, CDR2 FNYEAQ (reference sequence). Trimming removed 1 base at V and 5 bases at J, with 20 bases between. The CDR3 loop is CASSLGPLAGGAETQYF. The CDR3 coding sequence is TGTGCCAGCAGCTTAGGACCACTAGCTGGGGGGGCGGAGACCCAGTACTTC.

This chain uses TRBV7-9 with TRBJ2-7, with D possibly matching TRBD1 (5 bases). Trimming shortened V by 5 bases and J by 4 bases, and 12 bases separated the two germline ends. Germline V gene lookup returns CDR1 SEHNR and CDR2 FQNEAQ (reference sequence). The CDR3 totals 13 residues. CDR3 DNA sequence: TGTGCCAGCAGCCCTGACCACAGGTACGAGCAGTACTTC. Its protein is CASSPDHRYEQYF.

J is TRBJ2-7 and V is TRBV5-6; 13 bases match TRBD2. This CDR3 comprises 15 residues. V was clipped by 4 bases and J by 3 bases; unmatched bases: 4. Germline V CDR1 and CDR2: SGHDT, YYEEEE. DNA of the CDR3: TGTGCCAGCAGCCCCGGACTAGCGGGGGACTACGAGCAGTACTTC. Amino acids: CASSPGLAGDYEQYF.

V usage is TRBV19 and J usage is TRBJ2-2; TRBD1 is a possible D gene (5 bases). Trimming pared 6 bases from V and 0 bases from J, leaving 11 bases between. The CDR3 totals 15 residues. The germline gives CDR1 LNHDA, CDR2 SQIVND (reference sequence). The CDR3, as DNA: TGTGCCAGTAGCATCAGGGTCGCGAACACCGGGGAGCTGTTTTTT. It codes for CASSIRVANTGELFF.

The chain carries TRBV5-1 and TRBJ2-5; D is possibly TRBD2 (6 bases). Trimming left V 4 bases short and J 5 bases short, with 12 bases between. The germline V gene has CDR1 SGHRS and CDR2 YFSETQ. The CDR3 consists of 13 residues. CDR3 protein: CASSRRAGETQYF. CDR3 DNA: TGCGCCAGCAGCCGCAGGGCGGGGGAGACCCAGTACTTC.

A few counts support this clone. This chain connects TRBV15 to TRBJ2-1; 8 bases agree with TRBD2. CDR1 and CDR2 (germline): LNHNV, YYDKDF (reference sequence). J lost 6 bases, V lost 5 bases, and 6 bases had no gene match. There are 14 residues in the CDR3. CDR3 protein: CATSDGGVFNEQFF. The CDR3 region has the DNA TGTGCCACCAGCGACGGGGGGGTATTCAATGAGCAGTTCTTC.

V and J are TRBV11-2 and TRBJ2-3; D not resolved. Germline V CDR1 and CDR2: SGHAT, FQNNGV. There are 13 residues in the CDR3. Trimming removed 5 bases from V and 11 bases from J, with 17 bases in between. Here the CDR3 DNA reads TGTGCCAGCAGCCTCAATCTAGAAGGTGGGCAGTATTTT. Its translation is CASSLNLEGGQYF.

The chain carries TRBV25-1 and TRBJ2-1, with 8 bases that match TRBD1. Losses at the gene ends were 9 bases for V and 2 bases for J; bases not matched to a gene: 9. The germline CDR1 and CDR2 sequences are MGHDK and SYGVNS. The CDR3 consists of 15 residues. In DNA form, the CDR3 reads TGTGCCAGTAGGGCGGTCAGGGGGCCCTACAATGAGCAGTTCTTC. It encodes CASRAVRGPYNEQFF. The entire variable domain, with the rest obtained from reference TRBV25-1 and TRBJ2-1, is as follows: EADIYQTPRYLVIGTGKKITLECSQTMGHDKMYWYQQDPGMELHLIHYSYGVNSTEKGDLSSESTVSRIRTEHFPLTLESARPSHTSQYLCASRAVRGPYNEQFFGPGTRLTVL.

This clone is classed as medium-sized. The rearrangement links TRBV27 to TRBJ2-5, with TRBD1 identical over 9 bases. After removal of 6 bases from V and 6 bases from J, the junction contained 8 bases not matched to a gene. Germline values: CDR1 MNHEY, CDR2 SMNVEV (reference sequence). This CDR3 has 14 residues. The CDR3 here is CASSSDRGKQTQYF. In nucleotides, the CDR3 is TGTGCCAGCAGCTCCGACAGGGGGAAACAGACCCAGTACTTC.

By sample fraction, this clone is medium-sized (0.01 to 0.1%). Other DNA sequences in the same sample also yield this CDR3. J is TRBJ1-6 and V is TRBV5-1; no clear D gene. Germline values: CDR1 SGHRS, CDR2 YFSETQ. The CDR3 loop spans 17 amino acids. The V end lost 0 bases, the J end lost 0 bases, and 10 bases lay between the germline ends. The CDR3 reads CASSLDGEYSYNSPLHF. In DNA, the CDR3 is TGCGCCAGCAGCTTGGACGGGGAATACTCCTATAATTCACCCCTCCACTTT. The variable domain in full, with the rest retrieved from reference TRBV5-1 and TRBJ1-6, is KAGVTQTPRYLIKTRGQQVTLSCSPISGHRSVSWYQQTPGQGLQFLFEYFSETQRNKGNFPGRFSGRQFSNSRSEMNVSTLELGDSALYLCASSLDGEYSYNSPLHFGNGTRLTVT.

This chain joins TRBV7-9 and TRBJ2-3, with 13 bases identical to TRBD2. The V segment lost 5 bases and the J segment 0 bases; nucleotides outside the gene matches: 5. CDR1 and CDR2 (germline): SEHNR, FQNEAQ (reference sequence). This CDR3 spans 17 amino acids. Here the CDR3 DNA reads TGTGCCAGCAGCCCGGGACTAGCGGGGCCCAGCACAGATACGCAGTATTTT. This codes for CASSPGLAGPSTDTQYF.

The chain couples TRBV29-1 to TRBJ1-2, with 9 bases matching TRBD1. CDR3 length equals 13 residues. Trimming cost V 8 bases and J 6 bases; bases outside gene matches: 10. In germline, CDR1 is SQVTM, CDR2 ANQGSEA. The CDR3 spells CSIRWGDRDGYTF. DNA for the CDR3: TGCAGCATCCGGTGGGGGGACAGGGATGGCTACACCTTC.

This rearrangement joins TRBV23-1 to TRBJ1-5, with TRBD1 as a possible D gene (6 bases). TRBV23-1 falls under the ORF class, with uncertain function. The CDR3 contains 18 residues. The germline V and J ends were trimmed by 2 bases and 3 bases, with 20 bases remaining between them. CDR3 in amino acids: CASSQTLFPGHLNQPQHF. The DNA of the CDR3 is TGCGCCAGCAGTCAAACCCTGTTTCCGGGACACCTCAATCAGCCCCAGCATTTT.